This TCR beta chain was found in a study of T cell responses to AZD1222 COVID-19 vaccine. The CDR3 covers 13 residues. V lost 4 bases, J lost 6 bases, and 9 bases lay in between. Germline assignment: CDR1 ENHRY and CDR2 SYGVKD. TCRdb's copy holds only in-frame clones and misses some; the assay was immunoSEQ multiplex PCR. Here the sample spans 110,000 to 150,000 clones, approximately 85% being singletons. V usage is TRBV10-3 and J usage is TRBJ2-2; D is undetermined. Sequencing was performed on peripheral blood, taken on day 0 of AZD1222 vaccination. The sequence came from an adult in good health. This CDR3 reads CAISAVAPGELFF. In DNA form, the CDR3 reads TGTGCCATCAGTGCGGTAGCCCCCGGGGAGCTGTTTTTT.